These 31 T cell receptor beta chains were sequenced from one sample in a study of shared clonotypes between healthy human individuals. This table comes from immunoSEQ multiplex PCR, and its TCRdb copy is limited to in-frame clones, with some not included. The profile shows tens of thousands of clones, roughly two thirds of them singletons. The material sequenced was memory CD8+ T cells sorted from blood. As for subset: CD45RO+ cells pooled with CCR7-negative TemRA cells. The receptor source for this set is a young man in good health.

This clone was observed a handful of times. The chain links TRBV9 to TRBJ2-5; TRBD2 aligns across 7 bases. After removal of 3 bases from V and 1 base from J, the junction contained 18 bases not matched to a gene. Looked up from germline, CDR1 is SGDLS and CDR2 is YYNGEE. The CDR3 covers 19 residues. DNA of the CDR3: TGTGCCAGCAGCGAAGAGGAGGTTGATTGGGGGGGAAGCCAAGAGACCCAGTACTTC. Translating it yields CASSEEEVDWGGSQETQYF.

This clone turned up a few times. The chain joins TRBV5-8 to TRBJ1-1; 10 bases line up with TRBD1. Unmatched junction bases numbered 11, after V lost 4 bases and J lost 8 bases. Germline loops: CDR1 SGHTS, CDR2 YDEGEE. The CDR3 contains 15 residues. CDR3 protein: CASSLGDGTGEEAFF. The CDR3 DNA sequence: TGTGCCAGCAGCCTTGGGGACGGGACAGGGGAAGAAGCTTTCTTT.

The rearrangement joins TRBV4-3 to TRBJ2-6; 12 nucleotides agree with TRBD2. The CDR3 is 17 amino acids. The germline CDR1 and CDR2 sequences are LGHNA and YSLEER. The trim removed 0 bases at V and 4 bases at J, leaving 1 base unmatched. Here the CDR3 DNA reads TGCGCCAGCAGCCAAGAGACTAGCGGGAGCGGGGCCAACGTCCTGACTTTC. It translates to CASSQETSGSGANVLTF.

The chain has TRBV6-1 and TRBJ1-5; D is uncertain. This CDR3 has 12 amino acids. In germline, CDR1 is MNHNS, CDR2 SASEGT. Between the trimmed V and J ends, which lost 6 bases and 6 bases, there was a span of 9 bases. The CDR3 DNA reads TGTGCCAGCAGCGACCGCACTCAGCCCCAGCATTTT. Amino acids: CASSDRTQPQHF.

The count of this clone is one. The rearrangement links TRBV9 to TRBJ1-4; 7 bases match TRBD1. This CDR3 has 15 residues. The germline V gene encodes CDR1 SGDLS and CDR2 YYNGEE. After removal of 3 bases from V and 5 bases from J, the junction contained 7 bases not matched to a gene. CDR3 residues: CASSDPGQLNEKLFF. The CDR3, as DNA: TGTGCCAGCAGCGACCCGGGACAGTTAAATGAAAAACTGTTTTTT.

Notes on this clone: It differs at one base from a far larger clone, so likely a read error. The chain is built from TRBV10-2 and TRBJ2-1; 12 nucleotides match TRBD2. CDR3 length: 15 amino acids. Germline CDR1 and CDR2: WSHSY and SAAADI. The CDR3 region has the DNA TGCGCCAGCAGTGTGGGACTAGCGGGTTACAATGGGCAGTTCTTC. Translated, it gives CASSVGLAGYNGQFF.

This clone appeared many times. The V gene is TRBV7-9, the J gene TRBJ2-7; TRBD2 matches 12 bases. The CDR3 covers 15 residues. Germline V gene data show CDR1 as SEHNR and CDR2 as FQNEAQ (reference sequence). After removal of 6 bases from V and 3 bases from J, the junction contained 6 bases not matched to a gene. DNA of the CDR3: TGTGCCAGCAGGTCAGGACTAGCGGGAAACTACGAGCAGTACTTC. This gives the protein CASRSGLAGNYEQYF.

This clone was seen only once. The chain links TRBV4-1 to TRBJ2-3; D gene ambiguous. CDR1 is MGHRA, CDR2 YSYEKL, per germline. The V end lost 6 bases, the J end lost 5 bases, and 6 bases lay between the germline ends. This CDR3 has 11 amino acids. This chain's CDR3 is CASRLGDTQYF. The CDR3 coding sequence is TGCGCCAGCAGACTCGGAGATACGCAGTATTTT.

This clone was counted only a few times. The chain recombines TRBV15 with TRBJ2-1; D gene unclear. This CDR3 contains 16 residues. Per the germline V gene, CDR1 is LNHNV and CDR2 is YYDKDF (reference sequence). V lost 0 bases to trimming and J lost 0 bases, with 9 bases between them. The CDR3 region has the DNA TGTGCCACCAGCAGAGATATCACAAGCTCCTACAATGAGCAGTTCTTC. It yields the protein CATSRDITSSYNEQFF.

The rearrangement uses TRBV18 and TRBJ2-1; possibly TRBD1 or TRBD2 for D (5 bases each). Trimming pared 3 bases from V and 4 bases from J, leaving 13 bases between. CDR3 length equals 15 residues. Per the germline V gene, CDR1 is KGHSH and CDR2 is LQKENI. The CDR3 sequence: CASSPGRTQYNEQFF. CDR3 bases: TGTGCCAGCTCACCGGGACGGACCCAATACAATGAGCAGTTCTTC.

In its sample, this clone was seen once. The gene calls are TRBV25-1 and TRBJ2-1; TRBD2 matches at 15 bases. The CDR3 is 15 residues long. Germline V gene lookup returns CDR1 MGHDK and CDR2 SYGVNS. V shed 5 bases and J 7 bases; nucleotides not matched to a gene: 3. CDR3: CASSPGTSGRNEQFF. The CDR3 DNA sequence: TGTGCCAGCAGTCCGGGGACTAGCGGGAGGAATGAGCAGTTCTTC.

This chain connects TRBV28 to TRBJ2-1; D gene uncertain. V was clipped by 6 bases and J by 4 bases, with 16 bases between them. Germline CDR1 and CDR2: MDHEN and SYDVKM. CDR3 length: 15 amino acids. CDR3 nucleotides: TGTGCCAGCAGACCAGTAGACTTCTTTTACAATGAGCAGTTCTTC. Its protein is CASRPVDFFYNEQFF. The full variable domain, completed using reference TRBV28 and TRBJ2-1, is DVKVTQSSRYLVKRTGEKVFLECVQDMDHENMFWYRQDPGLGLRLIYFSYDVKMKEKGDIPEGYSVSREKKERFSLILESASTNQTSMYLCASRPVDFFYNEQFFGPGTRLTVL.

The V and J genes are TRBV30 and TRBJ2-5; D call uncertain. The V end was cut by 3 bases, the J end by 2 bases, with 16 bases between. Germline CDR1 is GTSNPN and CDR2 is SVGIG (reference sequence). The CDR3 loop spans 15 amino acids. The chain's CDR3 is CAWRALGRYQETQYF. DNA for the CDR3: TGTGCCTGGAGAGCCCTTGGGCGGTATCAAGAGACCCAGTACTTC.

The count of this clone is one. This sequence joins TRBV1 and TRBJ1-4. TRBV1 constitutes a pseudogene. The CDR3 sequence is 12 residues long. The CDR3 loop is CTSSQGREKLFF. The CDR3 DNA is TGCACCAGCAGCCAAGGGCGTGAAAAACTGTTTTTT.

The chain recombines TRBV15 with TRBJ1-2, with D maybe TRBD1 (6 bases). Trimming removed 5 bases from V and 0 bases from J, with 16 bases in between. CDR3 length: 16 residues. Germline V gene lookup returns CDR1 LNHNV and CDR2 YYDKDF (reference sequence). The CDR3 DNA is TGTGCCACCAGCGAATACGCACAGGGTCCTAACTATGGCTACACCTTC. Encoded protein: CATSEYAQGPNYGYTF.

The V and J genes are TRBV2 and TRBJ2-3, with TRBD1 as a possible D gene (6 bases). V was clipped by 4 bases and J by 1 base, with 6 bases between them. In germline, CDR1 is SNHLY, CDR2 FYNNEI. The CDR3 is 13 residues long. The chain's CDR3 is CASSAGGTDTQYF. Here the CDR3 DNA reads TGTGCCAGCAGTGCAGGGGGCACAGATACGCAGTATTTT.

The chain uses TRBV2 and TRBJ1-2; TRBD1 matches 7 bases. This CDR3 has 14 residues. Losses at the gene ends were 6 bases for V and 4 bases for J; bases not matched to a gene: 8. Germline lookup yields CDR1 SNHLY and CDR2 FYNNEI. This CDR3 is CASRGGTAFYGYTF. Written as DNA, the CDR3 is TGTGCCAGCAGGGGTGGGACAGCTTTCTATGGCTACACCTTC.

This rearrangement joins TRBV13 to TRBJ2-6; TRBD1 or TRBD2 may be the D gene (5 bases each). Deletions cut 7 bases from V and 0 bases from J, with 13 bases between. Germline assignment: CDR1 PRHDT and CDR2 FYEKMQ (reference sequence). The CDR3 consists of 16 residues. CDR3 DNA: TGTGCCAGCATGGAGGCAGGGAGCTCTGGGGCCAACGTCCTGACTTTC. Translated, it gives CASMEAGSSGANVLTF.

V usage is TRBV7-9 and J usage is TRBJ2-7, with D unresolved. The V gene's germline CDR1 is SEHNR and CDR2 FQNEAQ (reference sequence). Trimming left V 5 bases short and J 6 bases short, with 17 bases between. CDR3 length equals 14 residues. CDR3 protein: CASSPGLNPGEQYF. CDR3 coding DNA: TGTGCCAGCAGCCCTGGGCTAAATCCGGGCGAGCAGTACTTC.

This clone has only a few counts. The CDR3 DNA sequence: TGCAGCGTTGGAGGTTACTCTGGAAACACCATATATTTT. Translated: CSVGGYSGNTIYF. The chain combines TRBV29-1 with TRBJ1-3, with unresolved D. The CDR3 consists of 13 residues. The germline V and J ends were trimmed by 4 bases and 0 bases, with 7 bases remaining between them. Germline CDR1 reads SQVTM; CDR2 reads ANQGSEA. The variable domain in full, completed from reference TRBV29-1 and TRBJ1-3, reads SAVISQKPSRDICQRGTSLTIQCQVDSQVTMMFWYRQQPGQSLTLIATANQGSEATYESGFVIDKFPISRPNLTFSTLTVSNMSPEDSSIYLCSVGGYSGNTIYFGEGSWLTVV.

This clone was recorded a few times. This chain links TRBV7-2 with TRBJ2-2, with 9 nucleotides matching TRBD2. The CDR3 sequence is 16 residues long. Losses at the gene ends were 1 base for V and 4 bases for J; bases not matched to a gene: 4. Germline CDR1 SGHTA, CDR2 FQGNSA. In DNA, the CDR3 is TGTGCCAGCAGCTTAGGTAGCGGGAGTTTCACCGGGGAGCTGTTTTTT. It yields the protein CASSLGSGSFTGELFF.

This rearrangement joins TRBV7-2 to TRBJ2-1; perhaps TRBD2 as D (5 bases). The germline V gene has CDR1 SGHTA and CDR2 FQGNSA. The CDR3 contains 14 residues. V was pared by 5 bases and J by 9 bases, with 17 bases between. CDR3 DNA: TGTGCCAGCAGCACTAGTCGGGTTGAGAGTGAGCAGTTCTTC. It encodes CASSTSRVESEQFF.

The V call is TRBV30, the J call TRBJ1-3; 9 nucleotides agree with TRBD1. Losses at the gene ends were 5 bases for V and 1 base for J; bases not matched to a gene: 24. Germline V gene lookup returns CDR1 GTSNPN and CDR2 SVGIG (reference sequence). This CDR3 has 21 residues. The CDR3 is CAWLLETGTGPKERSGNTIYF. The CDR3 DNA reads TGTGCCTGGCTACTTGAAACCGGGACAGGGCCAAAAGAGCGATCTGGAAACACCATATATTTT.

Here the CDR3 DNA reads TGTGCCAGCAGCATAACGGGACTAGCGGGAGTATACTACGAGCAGTACTTC. It codes for CASSITGLAGVYYEQYF. The chain joins TRBV7-2 to TRBJ2-7; 14 nucleotides align to TRBD2. The trim removed 5 bases at V and 3 bases at J, leaving 9 bases unmatched. From germline, CDR1 is SGHTA and CDR2 FQGNSA. This CDR3 spans 17 amino acids.

J is TRBJ2-1 and V is TRBV25-1, with D perhaps TRBD1 (6 bases). The germline CDR1 and CDR2 sequences are MGHDK and SYGVNS. V gave up 3 bases and J gave up 0 bases, with 9 bases separating them. The CDR3 covers 15 residues. The CDR3 nucleotides are TGTGCCAGCAGTGAGTCGGGACACTCCTACAATGAGCAGTTCTTC. Translation gives CASSESGHSYNEQFF. Variable domain in full (rest from reference TRBV25-1 and TRBJ2-1): EADIYQTPRYLVIGTGKKITLECSQTMGHDKMYWYQQDPGMELHLIHYSYGVNSTEKGDLSSESTVSRIRTEHFPLTLESARPSHTSQYLCASSESGHSYNEQFFGPGTRLTVL.

The chain has TRBV28 and TRBJ2-2; D not resolved. Trimming stripped 4 bases from V and 0 bases from J, with 9 bases between. The CDR3 covers 15 residues. Germline V gene data show CDR1 as MDHEN and CDR2 as SYDVKM. CDR3 sequence: CASSSIDANTGELFF. As DNA, the CDR3 is TGTGCCAGCAGTTCAATCGACGCGAACACCGGGGAGCTGTTTTTT.

This clone came up a few times. The chain employs TRBV28 and TRBJ1-2; TRBD1 agrees at 7 bases. The ends lost 5 bases at V and 2 bases at J; junction bases unmatched: 8. This CDR3 has 15 residues. Germline V gene lookup returns CDR1 MDHEN and CDR2 SYDVKM. The CDR3 here is CASSRTGTANYGYTF. In DNA, the CDR3 is TGTGCCAGCAGTCGTACTGGGACAGCGAACTATGGCTACACCTTC.

The table lists this clone with a few counts. V usage is TRBV11-2 and J usage is TRBJ2-3, with D perhaps matching TRBD2 (5 bases). Germline V gene sequence: CDR1 SGHAT, CDR2 FQNNGV. CDR3 size: 14 residues. With 9 bases removed from V and 4 bases from J, the gap between germline ends came to 17 bases. CDR3 sequence reads: CASHQAGTADTQYF. DNA for the CDR3: TGTGCCAGTCACCAGGCGGGTACAGCAGATACGCAGTATTTT.

This clone has only one observation. This chain links TRBV6-4 with TRBJ2-1; 8 bases line up with TRBD1. This CDR3 has 14 residues. V shed 4 bases and J 6 bases; nucleotides not matched to a gene: 5. Germline lookup yields CDR1 MRHNA and CDR2 SNTAGT. CDR3 in DNA: TGTGCCAGCAGTGCTCAGGGGGCGAGCAATGAGCAGTTCTTC. Protein sequence: CASSAQGASNEQFF.

This chain links TRBV19 with TRBJ2-2; 7 positions match TRBD1. The CDR3 has 15 amino acids. The V gene end was trimmed by 6 bases and the J gene end by 0 bases; junction bases not matched to a gene: 4. The germline gives CDR1 LNHDA, CDR2 SQIVND (reference sequence). Written as DNA, the CDR3 is TGTGCCAGTAGCCCCGGGACAGCGAACACCGGGGAGCTGTTTTTT. This gives the protein CASSPGTANTGELFF. Full variable domain (missing parts from reference TRBV19 and TRBJ2-2): DGGITQSPKYLFRKEGQNVTLSCEQNLNHDAMYWYRQDPGQGLRLIYYSQIVNDFQKGDIAEGYSVSREKKESFPLTVTSAQKNPTAFYLCASSPGTANTGELFFGEGSRLTVL.

The gene calls are TRBV10-3 and TRBJ2-1; 10 bases match TRBD1. V lost 5 bases and J lost 8; bases outside the gene matches: 12. The CDR3 loop spans 16 amino acids. Germline V lookup: CDR1 ENHRY, CDR2 SYGVKD. DNA for the CDR3: TGTGCCATCAGTCGGGGGTGGGGACAGGGGAGCGATGAGCAGTTCTTC. It is translated as CAISRGWGQGSDEQFF.